The clone carrying this T cell receptor beta chain was seen just once. The CDR3 runs 13 residues. Per the germline V gene, CDR1 is SQVTM and CDR2 is ANQGSEA. J lost 3 bases, V lost 6 bases, and 7 bases had no gene match. The sample belongs to a study of cytomegalovirus exposure and HLA in healthy donors. Researchers ran the PCR with 60 Vbeta and 13 Jbeta primers. Sequencing used immunoSEQ multiplex PCR; TCRdb keeps in-frame clones, though not all of them. The sample yields around 170,000 clones, around 86% seen once. The specimen sequenced was PBMCs. The chain carries TRBV29-1 and TRBJ2-7; 8 positions agree with TRBD1. This TCR was recovered from a man in his forties in good health and CMV-seropositive. Written as DNA, the CDR3 is TGCAGCGTCAAATCCGACAGGGGCTACGAGCAGTACTTC. This gives the protein CSVKSDRGYEQYF.